The 3 T cell receptor beta chains reported below all come from one sample, sequenced in a study of blood T cell repertoires in COVID-19. The protocol was immunoSEQ multiplex PCR, while the TCRdb copy is restricted to in-frame clones and leaves out a portion. Of about 170,000 clones in the sample, about 87% are singletons; the top ten hold around 0.6%. What was sequenced was peripheral blood. Receptors originate from a man in his sixties with COVID-19, enrolled during active disease.

CDR3 nucleotides: TGTGCCAGCAGCTTAGGCGGGACAGCAAACTATGGCTACACCTTC. Its protein product is CASSLGGTANYGYTF. This chain links TRBV7-2 with TRBJ1-2; TRBD1 matches 7 bases. The germline gives CDR1 SGHTA, CDR2 FQGNSA. The junction had 4 bases not matched to a gene; V was cut back by 1 base and J by 2 bases. The CDR3 spans 15 residues.

This chain links TRBV11-2 with TRBJ1-1; no clear D gene. The V end lost 5 bases, the J end lost 11 bases, and 18 bases lay between the germline ends. CDR1 SGHAT and CDR2 FQNNGV come from the germline V gene. The CDR3 runs 13 residues. The CDR3 sequence: CASSPRLPYVAFF. In DNA, the CDR3 is TGTGCCAGCAGCCCCCGGTTGCCATACGTTGCTTTCTTT.

This sequence joins TRBV6-4 and TRBJ1-6; D call uncertain. CDR3 length: 13 amino acids. The germline V gene encodes CDR1 MRHNA and CDR2 SNTAGT. V was cut by 0 bases and J by 6 bases, with 3 bases left in between. In DNA form, the CDR3 reads TGTGCCAGCAGTGACTCCGGTAATTCACCCCTCCACTTT. It codes for CASSDSGNSPLHF.